Detailed here is one T cell receptor (beta chain). Its antigen is not known. The CDR3 spans 14 residues. The ends lost 2 bases at V and 4 bases at J; junction bases unmatched: 4. Per germline, CDR1 SGHRS and CDR2 YFSETQ. Some 30,000 T cell genomes (about 0.2 ug DNA) went into each sorted-subset replicate. Profiling relied on immunoSEQ multiplex PCR, and the TCRdb table lists in-frame clones only, not all of them. This repertoire shows approximately 640,000 clones, around 72% found once; its top ten account for 1.8%. The data belong to a study of shared clonotypes between healthy human individuals. Study results and caveats: Clonotype sharing among donors was expected to depend on sequencing depth. Estimated richness values were generally larger in naive subsets than in memory subsets. Depth was large, yet rarefaction showed that sorted-subset sequencing was incomplete.

The chain combines TRBV5-1 with TRBJ1-1; 8 bases are shared with TRBD1. The sample consisted of memory CD4+ T cells sorted from blood. Subset noted: CD45RA-negative fraction. This clonotype originated in a woman aged 25 to 39 in good health. The chain's CDR3 is CASSFRGLGTEAFF. The CDR3 DNA reads TGCGCCAGCAGCTTCAGGGGGCTGGGCACTGAAGCTTTCTTT. The variable domain in full, with the rest retrieved from reference TRBV5-1 and TRBJ1-1, is KAGVTQTPRYLIKTRGQQVTLSCSPISGHRSVSWYQQTPGQGLQFLFEYFSETQRNKGNFPGRFSGRQFSNSRSEMNVSTLELGDSALYLCASSFRGLGTEAFFGQGTRLTVV.